This T cell receptor (beta chain) stems from a study of T cells after posttransplantation cyclophosphamide (dated by TCRdb to the mid-2010s). At the level of the whole study: T cell repertoire reconstitution was tracked by TRB sequencing after myeloablative bone marrow transplantation in which posttransplantation cyclophosphamide was used as GVHD prophylaxis. In 3 patients, TRB sequencing was also performed on up to 3 more blood samples taken 2 to 5.2 years after transplant, and in a handful of patients, pretransplant blood was also TRB-sequenced. Public TRB sequences were queried against a database of over 3,000 sequences associated with responses to pathogens, tumor antigens, self-antigens and alloantigens. Antigen receptor sequencing covered samples from 35 PTCy-treated patients and approximately 15 of their related bone marrow donors. Because TRA and TRB clonality were tightly correlated in roughly 10 samples, subsequent TCR analyses were focused on TRB only. Blood from every one of the roughly 33 PTCy patients who had 1-year posttransplant specimens underwent TRB sequencing.

Regarding this clone: Its binding antigen is unknown. No much larger clone exists at a distance of one base, and base qualities are not known.

General conclusions and limits of the study: The TRB repertoires of T cells infiltrating skin or GI tract showed only limited overlap with the TRB repertoires of T cells in blood. Across more than 40 patients, TRB clonality was highly associated with recipient CMV seropositivity and CMV reactivation, and diversity in PTCy patients was similar to diversity in CNI/methotrexate controls. At 1-2 months, donor-recipient similarity was low but rose over the first year, and the later blood repertoires were often dominated by donor CD8+ memory clones.

Genomic DNA was used for TRB sequencing, which was performed with the immunoSEQ assay at survey resolution or with the hsTCRB kit. The paper's data handling went like this. Initial read processing used immunoSEQ software, and repertoire analyses used the LymphoSeq R package. For each TRB dataset, clonality was calculated as 1 minus normalized Shannon entropy, and the Gini coefficient was computed as well. Phenotypes of unsorted samples were inferred by mapping TRB sequences from sorted subsets of the recipient or donor onto the same recipient's unsorted samples. TCRdb stores this immuneACCESS table with in-frame sequences only. Part of the clones is absent; in the studies checked, under half of the shortfall reflects unresolved V genes, and no reason is known for the rest. V, J and clone size were drawn from that table, and D and trimming were deduced from the DNA. Within this sample are 9,900 or so clones, with 85% of them counted one time only. The ten largest clonotypes hold 15% to 17% of the sample.

The treatment or condition label, read with the paper, signifies: high-dose cyclophosphamide on days +3 and +4 as single-agent GVHD prophylaxis. Busulfan and fludarabine conditioning, a related or unrelated marrow graft, and cyclophosphamide on days +3 and +4 were given to PTCy patients. PTCy-treated patients came from a prospective multi-institutional clinical trial. Peripheral blood and bone marrow mononuclear cells were isolated by Ficoll-Hypaque density centrifugation and cryopreserved. This specimen was PBMCs, taken approximately 2,000 days after allogeneic stem cell transplant with posttransplant cyclophosphamide. The sequence was collected from a female patient between 50 and 59 years old who received an allogeneic stem cell transplant from a related donor, was CMV-positive, and had no GVHD. After a transplant, some T cells may be the graft donor's own cells.

This receptor has the CDR3 CASRQDRAVNTEAFF. DNA sequence: TGTGCCAGCAGGCAGGACAGGGCGGTCAACACTGAAGCTTTCTTT. The chain is made from TRBV6-1 and TRBJ1-1, and TRBD1 matches 8 of the central bases. Germline trimming amounts to 6 bases on V and 2 bases on J, with 8 as the count of junction bases outside the gene matches. Per the germline V gene, MNHNS is the CDR1 and SASEGT is the CDR2. Taken from cysteine to phenylalanine, the CDR3 has 15 residues. This entry keeps only the CDR3 DNA: 45 bases, framed from base 1.